What follows are 3 T cell receptor beta chains derived from one specimen sequenced in a study of blood T cell repertoires in COVID-19. Clones were read by immunoSEQ multiplex PCR, and TCRdb kept only the in-frame ones, dropping some. The sample includes 120,000 or so clones, around nine tenths of them seen just once. Material for sequencing was peripheral blood. All receptors derive from a woman of 80 years or more with acute or convalescent COVID-19.

This clone was detected only once. The gene calls are TRBV19 and TRBJ2-5, with D maybe TRBD2 (5 bases). CDR1 LNHDA and CDR2 SQIVND come from the germline V gene (reference sequence). The V end lost 2 bases, the J end lost 4 bases, and 8 bases lay between the germline ends. The CDR3 length is 13 residues. The CDR3 sequence: CASSINRGETQYF. The CDR3, as DNA: TGTGCCAGTAGTATAAATCGGGGAGAGACCCAGTACTTC.

The CDR3 DNA reads as TGCGCCAGCAGAAAGGCGGGGGCTGACAATCAGCCCCAGCATTTT. It specifies CASRKAGADNQPQHF. The V gene is TRBV4-1, the J gene TRBJ1-5; possibly TRBD1 for D (6 bases). There are 15 residues in the CDR3. The germline gives CDR1 MGHRA, CDR2 YSYEKL. V dropped 6 bases and J dropped 3 bases, with 15 bases sitting between them.

The chain uses TRBV4-1 and TRBJ2-5, with D possibly being TRBD1 (7 bases). Trimming took off 4 bases at V and 1 base at J, with 13 bases between the two ends. CDR1 MGHRA and CDR2 YSYEKL come from the germline V gene. This CDR3 comprises 15 residues. The CDR3 spells CASSPGGTVQETQYF. DNA for the CDR3: TGCGCCAGCAGCCCCGGAGGGACAGTCCAAGAGACCCAGTACTTC.